These T cell receptor beta chains were read from a single sample in a study of control samples from healthy donors and cancer patients. Clones were sequenced by immunoSEQ multiplex PCR, and TCRdb holds only the in-frame ones, with some missing. The sample lists approximately 86,000 clones, more than 75% occurring once. Specimen: blood. Receptors originate from a man aged 25-40 years in good health. Both conserved end residues are part of each CDR3. The D gene is left open where the match is weak. A clone size is listed for some rows: how often the clone was seen (once, few, many), or a class if it is expanded.

J | V | D | size | DNA | CDR3
TRBJ1-6 | TRBV5-1 | - | - | TGCGCCAGCAGCCCCCTCGGGGACGCGGGGATCGGCCTCCACTTT | CASSPLGDAGIGLHF
TRBJ2-7 | TRBV27 | TRBD1 | - | TGTGCCAGCAGTGCTCTTCGGGACAGGGTCCACGAGCAGTACTTC | CASSALRDRVHEQYF
TRBJ2-3 | TRBV15 | - | - | TGTGCCACCAGCAAAACTAGGGGAGCAGGGGATACGCAGTATTTT | CATSKTRGAGDTQYF
TRBJ2-5 | TRBV27 | TRBD2 | - | TGTGCCAGCAGTTCACGCCAAGGGAGTCGCGGGGGGCGGCGGGAGACCCAGTACTTC | CASSSRQGSRGGRRETQYF
TRBJ1-1 | TRBV10-2 | - | - | TGCGCCAGCAGTGAGGGCAGGCCGAACACTGAAGCTTTCTTT | CASSEGRPNTEAFF
TRBJ1-4 | TRBV9 | - | few | TGTGCCAGCAGCCAAACCGGGGCCAATGAAAAACTGTTTTTT | CASSQTGANEKLFF
TRBJ1-5 | TRBV7-8 | TRBD1 | - | TGTGCCAGCAGCAAACTTGGGACAGTGGATAGCAATCAGCCCCAGCATTTT | CASSKLGTVDSNQPQHF
TRBJ1-4 | TRBV18 | TRBD1 | - | TGTGCCAGCTCACCGACAGGGGGTGGCGAAAAACTGTTTTTT | CASSPTGGGEKLFF
TRBJ1-1 | TRBV4-1 | TRBD1 | - | TGCGCCAGCAGCCAACCTTCGTCCAGGGACAGGGGGACTGAAGCTTTCTTT | CASSQPSSRDRGTEAFF
TRBJ2-2 | TRBV5-1 | - | - | TGCGCCAGCAGCTTGCTTAACCGGGGGCTGTCTGCCGGGGAGCTGTTTTTT | CASSLLNRGLSAGELFF
TRBJ1-1 | TRBV10-3 | - | - | TGTGCCATCAGTGAACCTCGGGGGTTCGGCACTGAAGCTTTCTTT | CAISEPRGFGTEAFF